This T cell receptor beta chain was documented in a study of T cells in Graves' hyperthyroidism and ophthalmopathy. V was trimmed by 0 bases and J by 2 bases, leaving 17 bases between them. This CDR3 comprises 17 residues. Germline lookup yields CDR1 MNHEY and CDR2 SVGAGI. Isolation of PBMCs was performed on around 10 ml fresh peripheral blood. Amplification targeted TCR beta CDR3 regions from RNA transcripts. The TCR CDR3 was amplified in a first-round RT-PCR using the HTBI primer set. TCRdb reanalysed the multiplex PCR reads using MiXCR and keeps one entry per CDR3 protein. The table lists about 550,000 distinct CDR3 sequences, less than 25% of them singletons.

This chain connects TRBV6-5 to TRBJ2-7; the D gene could be TRBD1 or TRBD2 (6 bases each). Sequenced material: blood. This clonotype was sampled from a man between 18 and 35 years old with Graves' hyperthyroidism. The CDR3 nucleotides read TGTGCCAGCAGTTACTCGTGGAGAAAAGGGGGGACCTACGAGCAGTACTTC. Translation: CASSYSWRKGGTYEQYF.